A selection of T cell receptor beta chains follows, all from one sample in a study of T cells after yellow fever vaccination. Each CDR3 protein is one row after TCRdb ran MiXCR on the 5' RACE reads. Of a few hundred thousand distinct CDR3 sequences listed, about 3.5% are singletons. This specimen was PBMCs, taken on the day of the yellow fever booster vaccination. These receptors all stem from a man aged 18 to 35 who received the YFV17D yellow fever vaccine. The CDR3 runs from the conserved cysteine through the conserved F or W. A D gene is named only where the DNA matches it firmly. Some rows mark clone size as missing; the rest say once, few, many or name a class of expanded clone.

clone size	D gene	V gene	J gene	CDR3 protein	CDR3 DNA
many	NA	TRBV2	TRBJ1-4	CASSPYATNEKLFF	TGTGCCAGCAGCCCTTATGCAACTAATGAAAAACTGTTTTTT
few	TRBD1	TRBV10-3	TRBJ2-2	CAIKGTGGSGNTGELFF	TGTGCCATCAAAGGGACAGGGGGCTCGGGGAACACCGGGGAGCTGTTTTTT
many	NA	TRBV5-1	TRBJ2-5	CASSLQPPRGRETQYF	TGCGCCAGCAGCTTGCAACCTCCCCGGGGACGGGAGACCCAGTACTTC
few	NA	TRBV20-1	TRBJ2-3	CSARGGAGSTDTQYF	TGCAGTGCTAGAGGGGGGGCAGGTAGCACAGATACGCAGTATTTT
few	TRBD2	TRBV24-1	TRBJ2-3	CATSETTSGGSRTDTQYF	TGTGCCACCAGTGAAACGACTAGCGGGGGATCCCGCACAGATACGCAGTATTTT
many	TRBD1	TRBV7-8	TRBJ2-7	CASSRRTGASYEQYF	TGTGCCAGCAGCCGCCGGACAGGTGCCTCCTACGAGCAGTACTTC
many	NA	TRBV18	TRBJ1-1	CASSPREGNTEAFF	TGTGCCAGCTCCCCCCGGGAGGGGAACACTGAAGCTTTCTTT
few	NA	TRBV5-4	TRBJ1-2	CASSLAPLNGYTF	TGTGCCAGCAGCTTGGCCCCCCTAAATGGCTACACCTTC
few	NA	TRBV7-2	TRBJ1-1	CASSKSTVNTEAFF	TGTGCCAGCAGCAAAAGTACGGTGAACACTGAAGCTTTCTTT
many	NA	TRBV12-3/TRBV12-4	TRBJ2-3	CASSFWGTDTQYF	TGTGCCAGCAGTTTCTGGGGCACAGATACGCAGTATTTT
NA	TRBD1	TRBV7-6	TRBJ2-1	CASSSPGGEQFF	TGTGCCAGCAGCTCCCCAGGGGGTGAGCAGTTCTTC
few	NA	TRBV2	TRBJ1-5	CASTDYSNQPQHF	TGTGCCAGCACAGACTATAGCAATCAGCCCCAGCATTTT
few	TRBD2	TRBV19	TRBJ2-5	CASQGLGGGAQYF	TGTGCCAGTCAGGGACTAGGTGGGGGGGCCCAGTACTTC
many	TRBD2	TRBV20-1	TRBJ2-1	CSASGGANEQFF	TGCAGTGCTAGCGGGGGGGCCAATGAGCAGTTCTTC
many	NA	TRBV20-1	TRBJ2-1	CSADQRNEQFF	TGCAGTGCTGATCAGCGCAATGAGCAGTTCTTC
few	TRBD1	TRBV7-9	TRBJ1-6	CASSRDRENSPLHF	TGTGCCAGCAGCCGGGACAGGGAAAATTCACCCCTCCACTTT
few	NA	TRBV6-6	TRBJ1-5	CASRRDQPQHF	TGTGCCAGCCGGAGGGATCAGCCCCAGCATTTT
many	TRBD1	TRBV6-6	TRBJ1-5	CASRTRRGQVGVRDQPQHF	TGTGCCAGCAGGACCCGGAGGGGACAGGTCGGTGTGAGGGATCAGCCCCAGCATTTT
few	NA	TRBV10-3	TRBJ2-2	CAISDPSRVRSGELFF	TGTGCCATCAGTGACCCCTCCAGGGTCCGGAGCGGGGAGCTGTTTTTT
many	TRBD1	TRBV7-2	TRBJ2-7	CASSLGPGTGPYEQYF	TGTGCCAGCAGCTTAGGCCCCGGGACAGGACCCTACGAGCAGTACTTC
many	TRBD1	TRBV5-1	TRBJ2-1	CASSFRQGNEQFF	TGCGCCAGCAGCTTTAGACAGGGAAATGAGCAGTTCTTC
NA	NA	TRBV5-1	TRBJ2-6	CASSLDAGANVLTF	TGCGCCAGCAGCTTGGACGCTGGGGCCAACGTCCTGACTTTC
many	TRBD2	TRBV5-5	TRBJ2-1	CASSRPLAGVYNEQFF	TGTGCCAGCAGCCGACCACTAGCGGGGGTCTACAATGAGCAGTTCTTC
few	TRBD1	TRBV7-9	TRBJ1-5	CASSKDREGYQPQHF	TGTGCCAGCAGCAAGGACAGGGAGGGGTATCAGCCCCAGCATTTT